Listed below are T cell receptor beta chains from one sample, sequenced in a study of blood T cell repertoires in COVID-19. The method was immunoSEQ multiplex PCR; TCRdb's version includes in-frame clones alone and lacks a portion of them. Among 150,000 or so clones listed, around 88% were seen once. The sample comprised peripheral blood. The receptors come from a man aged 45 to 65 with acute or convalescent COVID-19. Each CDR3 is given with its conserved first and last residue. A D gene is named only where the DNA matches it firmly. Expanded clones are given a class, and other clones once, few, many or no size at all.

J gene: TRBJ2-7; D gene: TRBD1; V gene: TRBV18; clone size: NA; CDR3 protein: CASSYDRGNEQYF; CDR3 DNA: TGTGCCAGCTCGTACGACAGGGGAAACGAGCAGTACTTC
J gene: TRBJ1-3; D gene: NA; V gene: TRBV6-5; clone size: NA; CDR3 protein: CASSTVGGGNTIYF; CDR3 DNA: TGTGCCAGCAGTACGGTAGGAGGTGGAAACACCATATATTTT
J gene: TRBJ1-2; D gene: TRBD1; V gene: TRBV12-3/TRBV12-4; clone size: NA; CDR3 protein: CASSYEGQGSYTF; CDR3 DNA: TGTGCCAGCAGTTACGAGGGACAGGGCAGCTACACCTTC
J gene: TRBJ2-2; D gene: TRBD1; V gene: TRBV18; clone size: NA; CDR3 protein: CASSPGTGVTTGELFF; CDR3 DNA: TGTGCCAGCTCACCAGGGACAGGGGTGACCACCGGGGAGCTGTTTTTT
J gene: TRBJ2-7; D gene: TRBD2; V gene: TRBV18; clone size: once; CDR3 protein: CASSAERGYYEQYF; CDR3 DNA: TGTGCCAGCTCAGCTGAGCGGGGCTACTACGAGCAGTACTTC
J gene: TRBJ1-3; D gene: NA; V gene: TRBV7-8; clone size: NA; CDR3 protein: CASSLVGRAWGLVGNTIYF; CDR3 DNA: TGTGCCAGCAGCTTAGTGGGGAGGGCGTGGGGGCTCGTTGGAAACACCATATATTTT
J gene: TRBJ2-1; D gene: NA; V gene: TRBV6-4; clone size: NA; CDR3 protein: CASSDSEGAETSAYNEQFF; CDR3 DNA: TGTGCCAGCAGTGACTCCGAGGGGGCCGAGACTAGTGCCTACAATGAGCAGTTCTTC
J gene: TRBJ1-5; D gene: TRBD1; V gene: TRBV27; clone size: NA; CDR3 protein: CASWDRRFNQPQHF; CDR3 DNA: TGTGCCAGTTGGGACAGGAGATTCAATCAGCCCCAGCATTTT
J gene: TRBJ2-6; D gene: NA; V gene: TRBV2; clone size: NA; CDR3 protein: CASSEGGAGANVLTF; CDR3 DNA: TGTGCCAGCAGTGAGGGAGGCGCTGGGGCCAACGTCCTGACTTTC
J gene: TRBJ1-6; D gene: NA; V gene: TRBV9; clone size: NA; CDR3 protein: CASSPRGSSYNSPLHF; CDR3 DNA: TGTGCCAGCAGCCCCCGCGGGAGCTCCTATAATTCACCCCTCCACTTT
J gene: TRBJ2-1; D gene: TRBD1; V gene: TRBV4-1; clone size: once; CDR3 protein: CASSHRGGQGANQFF; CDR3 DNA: TGCGCCAGCAGCCACCGAGGGGGGCAGGGGGCGAACCAGTTCTTC
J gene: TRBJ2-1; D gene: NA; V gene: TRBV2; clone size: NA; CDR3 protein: CASSDVLPLYNEQFF; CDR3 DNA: TGTGCCAGCAGTGATGTCCTTCCCCTTTACAATGAGCAGTTCTTC
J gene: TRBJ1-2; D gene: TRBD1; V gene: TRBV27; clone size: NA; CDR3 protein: CASSSAGGVRGYTF; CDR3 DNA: TGTGCCAGCAGTTCCGCAGGGGGAGTACGTGGCTACACCTTC
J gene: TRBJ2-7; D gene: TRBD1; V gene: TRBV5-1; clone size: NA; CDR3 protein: CASRPGQGENEQYF; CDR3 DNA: TGCGCCAGCAGACCTGGACAGGGAGAGAACGAGCAGTACTTC
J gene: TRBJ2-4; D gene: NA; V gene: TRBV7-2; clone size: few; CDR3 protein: CASSFAGIQNIQYF; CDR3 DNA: TGTGCCAGCAGCTTTGCGGGGATACAAAACATTCAGTACTTC
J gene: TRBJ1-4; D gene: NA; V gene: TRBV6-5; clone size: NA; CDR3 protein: CASSYPTEVVF; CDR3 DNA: TGTGCCAGCAGTTACCCGACAGAGGTTGTTTTT
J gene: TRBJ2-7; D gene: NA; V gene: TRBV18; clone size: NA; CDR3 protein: CASSLGLSSYEQYF; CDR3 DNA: TGTGCCAGCTCACTCGGACTCAGCTCCTACGAGCAGTACTTC
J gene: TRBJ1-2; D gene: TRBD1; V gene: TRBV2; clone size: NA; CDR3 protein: CASSPTGTDGYTF; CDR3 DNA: TGTGCCAGCAGTCCCACCGGGACAGATGGCTACACCTTC
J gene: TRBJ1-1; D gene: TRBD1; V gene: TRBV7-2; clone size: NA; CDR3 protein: CASSSGQGGNTEAFF; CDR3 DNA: TGTGCCAGCAGCTCGGGACAGGGGGGGAACACTGAAGCTTTCTTT
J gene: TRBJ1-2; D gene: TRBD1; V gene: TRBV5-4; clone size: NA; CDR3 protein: CASSWTGTDGYTF; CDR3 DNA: TGTGCCAGCAGCTGGACCGGGACAGATGGCTACACCTTC
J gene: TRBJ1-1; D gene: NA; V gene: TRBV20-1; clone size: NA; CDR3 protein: CSAGGTEAFF; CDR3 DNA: TGCAGTGCCGGGGGCACTGAAGCTTTCTTT
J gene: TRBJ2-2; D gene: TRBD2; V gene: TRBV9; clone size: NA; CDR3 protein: CASSISGTSGRTGGELFF; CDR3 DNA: TGTGCCAGCAGCATTTCCGGGACTAGCGGGAGGACGGGCGGGGAGCTGTTTTTT
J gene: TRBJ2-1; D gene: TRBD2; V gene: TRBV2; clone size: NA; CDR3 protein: CASSVAGGNEQFF; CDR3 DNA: TGTGCCAGCAGTGTCGCGGGAGGGAATGAGCAGTTCTTC
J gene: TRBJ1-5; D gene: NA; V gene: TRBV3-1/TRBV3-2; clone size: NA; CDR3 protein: CASSPTDRLNQPQHF; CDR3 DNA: TGTGCCAGCAGCCCGACTGACAGGTTGAATCAGCCCCAGCATTTT
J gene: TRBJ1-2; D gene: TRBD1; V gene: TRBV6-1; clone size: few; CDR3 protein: CASSEYKTGNYGYTF; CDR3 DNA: TGTGCCAGCAGTGAATACAAGACAGGGAACTATGGCTACACCTTC
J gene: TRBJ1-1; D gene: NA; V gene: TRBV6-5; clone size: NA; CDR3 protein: CASHRAAEAFF; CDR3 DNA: TGTGCCAGCCACAGGGCAGCTGAAGCTTTCTTT
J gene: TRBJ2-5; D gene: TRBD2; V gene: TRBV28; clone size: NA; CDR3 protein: CASKGGAWLAGGETQYF; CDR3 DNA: TGTGCCAGCAAAGGTGGCGCCTGGCTAGCGGGAGGAGAGACCCAGTACTTC
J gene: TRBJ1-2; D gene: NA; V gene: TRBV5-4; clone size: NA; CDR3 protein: CASSLGPGLGYTF; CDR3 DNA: TGTGCCAGCAGCTTAGGTCCAGGGTTGGGCTACACCTTC
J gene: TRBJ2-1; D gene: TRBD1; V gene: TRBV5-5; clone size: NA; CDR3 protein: CASSLGQGAGDEQFF; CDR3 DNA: TGTGCCAGCAGCCTGGGACAGGGGGCAGGCGATGAGCAGTTCTTC
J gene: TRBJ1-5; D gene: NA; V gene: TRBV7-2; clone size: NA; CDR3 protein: CASSRGSGFNQPQHF; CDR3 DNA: TGTGCCAGCAGCCGGGGGTCCGGTTTTAATCAGCCCCAGCATTTT
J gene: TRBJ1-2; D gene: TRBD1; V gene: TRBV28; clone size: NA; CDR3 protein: CASSGGQSDYGYTF; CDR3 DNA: TGTGCCAGCAGTGGGGGACAGTCCGACTATGGCTACACCTTC
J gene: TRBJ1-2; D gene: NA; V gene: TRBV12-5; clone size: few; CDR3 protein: CASGLNIRQGREYGYTF; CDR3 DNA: TGTGCTAGTGGTTTGAATATTCGGCAGGGGAGGGAGTATGGCTACACCTTC